This T cell receptor (beta chain) was documented in a study of T cell responses to AZD1222 COVID-19 vaccine. The repertoire was sequenced with immunoSEQ multiplex PCR; TCRdb's copy has only in-frame clones and lacks some. Of some 110,000 clones listed, approximately 91% were seen once; the top ten hold approximately 19%. CDR1 and CDR2 from the germline V gene are LGHDT and YNNKEL (reference sequence). V was cut by 1 base and J by 0 bases, with 12 bases left in between. The CDR3 consists of 16 residues. This rearrangement joins TRBV3-1 (or the pseudogene TRBV3-2) to TRBJ1-2; unclear D gene. The sample consisted of peripheral blood, taken on day 0 of AZD1222 vaccination. This TCR came from an adult in good health. DNA of the CDR3: TGTGCCAGCAGCCAAGTTGCAGGCGTCACTAACTATGGCTACACCTTC. Translation gives CASSQVAGVTNYGYTF.